These 6 T cell receptor beta chains originate from one sample sequenced in a study of T cells in Graves' hyperthyroidism and ophthalmopathy. Template material for amplifying TCR beta CDR3 regions consisted of RNA transcripts. The HTBI primer set served for first-round RT-PCR of the TCR CDR3. TCRdb reprocessed the multiplex PCR reads via MiXCR and lists one record per CDR3 protein. The sample has about half a million distinct CDR3 sequences, approximately 25% seen once; the top ten hold around 10%. Sample: blood. These receptor sequences come from a young woman with Graves' ophthalmopathy.

This clonotype has a count of ten or more. The V and J genes are TRBV29-1 and TRBJ1-1; tentatively, D is TRBD1 (5 bases). Deletions cut 8 bases from V and 5 bases from J, with 18 bases between. The CDR3 spans 13 residues. The germline CDR1 and CDR2 sequences are SQVTM and ANQGSEA. This chain's CDR3 is CSSCFQGRTEAFF. CDR3 bases: TGCAGCTCCTGTTTTCAGGGTCGGACTGAAGCTTTCTTT.

The chain recombines TRBV6-1 with TRBJ1-2; D possibly corresponds to TRBD1 (6 bases). V was pared by 7 bases and J by 8 bases, with 26 bases between. The CDR3 has 16 amino acids. From germline, CDR1 is MNHNS and CDR2 SASEGT. Written as DNA, the CDR3 is TGTGCCAGCACCAAACTGTCCGGGGGCACCACGCGGGGCTACACCTTC. It codes for CASTKLSGGTTRGYTF.

This clonotype was counted many times. The genes are TRBV10-3 and TRBJ1-2, with D hard to call. The germline V and J ends were trimmed by 5 bases and 0 bases, with 16 bases remaining between them. The CDR3 length is 16 residues. CDR1 and CDR2 (germline): ENHRY, SYGVKD. CDR3 nucleotide sequence: TGTGCCATCAGTAGTGAACATCGTGCCTCTAACTATGGCTACACCTTC. This codes for CAISSEHRASNYGYTF.

The table lists this clonotype with many counts. The gene calls are TRBV4-3 and TRBJ1-1; 7 bases align to TRBD1. This CDR3 contains 16 residues. CDR1 is LGHNA, CDR2 YSLEER, per germline. J lost 5 bases, V lost 0 bases, and 9 bases had no gene match. As DNA, the CDR3 is TGCGCCAGCAGCCAAGACCGACAGGGAAAGGGAACTGAAGCTTTCTTT. Encoded protein: CASSQDRQGKGTEAFF.

The genes are TRBV28 and TRBJ1-1; D is unclear. The germline V gene has CDR1 MDHEN and CDR2 SYDVKM. V gave up 5 bases and J gave up 1 base, with 17 bases separating them. The length of the CDR3 is 16 residues. The CDR3 loop is CASSTVSRTQNTEAFF. The CDR3 DNA is TGTGCCAGCAGTACGGTTTCCCGGACCCAGAACACTGAAGCTTTCTTT.

This clonotype was seen only a few times. The CDR3 is CASRTGTGAGNTIYF. The CDR3, as DNA: TGTGCCAGCAGGACCGGGACAGGGGCGGGAAACACCATATATTTT. The rearrangement uses TRBV12-3 or TRBV12-4 and TRBJ1-3, with 10 bases that match TRBD1. With 6 bases clipped from V and 4 bases from J, the junction kept 6 bases outside the gene matches. The CDR3 is 15 residues long.